Here is one T cell receptor beta chain with its context. What it recognizes is unknown. PCR employed 60 Vbeta and 13 Jbeta primers. The protocol was immunoSEQ multiplex PCR, while the TCRdb copy is restricted to in-frame clones and leaves out a portion. The sample records 150,000 or so clones, roughly four fifths being singletons. This sample is drawn from a study of cytomegalovirus exposure and HLA in healthy donors. Overall study findings and caveats: The authors enumerated over 150 TCR beta chains as linked to cytomegalovirus.

The CDR3 has 14 amino acids. V was cut by 5 bases and J by 4 bases, with 12 bases left in between. Germline-derived CDR1 and CDR2 are SEHNR and FQNEAQ (reference sequence). Sequenced: PBMCs. This clonotype originated in a man aged 30-40 years in good health and CMV-seropositive. This chain uses TRBV7-9 with TRBJ2-1; a possible D gene is TRBD1 (5 bases). CDR3 in DNA: TGTGCCAGCAGCCCAGAGACAGTTTACAATGAGCAGTTCTTC. Its translation is CASSPETVYNEQFF.